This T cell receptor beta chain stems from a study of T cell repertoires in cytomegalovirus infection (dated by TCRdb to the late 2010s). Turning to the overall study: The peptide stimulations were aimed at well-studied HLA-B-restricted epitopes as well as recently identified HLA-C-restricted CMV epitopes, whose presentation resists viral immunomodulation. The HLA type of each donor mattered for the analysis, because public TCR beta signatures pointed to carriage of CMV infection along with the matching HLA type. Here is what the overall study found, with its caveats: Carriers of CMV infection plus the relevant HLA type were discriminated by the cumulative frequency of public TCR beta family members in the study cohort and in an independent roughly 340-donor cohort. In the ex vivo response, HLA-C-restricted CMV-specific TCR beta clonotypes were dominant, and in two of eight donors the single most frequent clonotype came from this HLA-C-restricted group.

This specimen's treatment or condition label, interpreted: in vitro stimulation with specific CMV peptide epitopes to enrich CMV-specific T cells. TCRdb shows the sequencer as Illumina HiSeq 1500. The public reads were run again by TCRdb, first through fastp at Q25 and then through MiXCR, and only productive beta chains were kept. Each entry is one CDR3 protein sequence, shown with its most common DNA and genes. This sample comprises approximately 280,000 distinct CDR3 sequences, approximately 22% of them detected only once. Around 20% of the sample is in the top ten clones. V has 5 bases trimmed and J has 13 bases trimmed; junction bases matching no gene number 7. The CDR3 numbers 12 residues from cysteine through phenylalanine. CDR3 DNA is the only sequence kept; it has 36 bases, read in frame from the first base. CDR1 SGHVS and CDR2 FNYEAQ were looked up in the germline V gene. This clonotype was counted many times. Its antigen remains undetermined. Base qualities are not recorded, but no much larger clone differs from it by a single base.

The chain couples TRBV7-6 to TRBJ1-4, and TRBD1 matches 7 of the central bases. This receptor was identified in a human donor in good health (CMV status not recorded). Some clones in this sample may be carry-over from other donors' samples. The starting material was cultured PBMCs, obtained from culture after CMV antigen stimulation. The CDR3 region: CASSVYRDRLFF. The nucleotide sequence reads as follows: TGTGCCAGCAGCGTTTACAGGGACAGACTGTTTTTT.